This is a list of T cell receptor beta chains from one sample in a study of hypomethylating agent response in myelodysplastic syndrome. Produced via immunoSEQ multiplex PCR; TCRdb's table is partial and in-frame only. The table lists approximately 4,700 clones, approximately 87% of them singletons. The sample consisted of bone marrow, taken before or after starting hypomethylating agent treatment for myelodysplastic syndrome (not recorded which). These receptors were obtained from a human donor with myelodysplastic syndrome. Both conserved end residues are part of each CDR3. Fields, in order: clone size, D gene, J gene, V gene, CDR3 protein, CDR3 DNA. D genes are given only for firm matches. A clone size is listed for some rows: how often the clone was seen (once, few, many), or a class if it is expanded.

abundance: -
d_gene: TRBD1
j_gene: TRBJ1-1
v_gene: TRBV29-1
CDR3aa: CSVASPQGAGTEAFF
CDR3nt: TGCAGCGTTGCGAGCCCACAGGGGGCGGGCACTGAAGCTTTCTTT

abundance: once
d_gene: TRBD2
j_gene: TRBJ2-3
v_gene: TRBV6-5
CDR3aa: CASSPGLAAPDTQYF
CDR3nt: TGTGCCAGCAGCCCCGGACTAGCGGCGCCAGATACGCAGTATTTT

abundance: -
d_gene: TRBD1
j_gene: TRBJ1-2
v_gene: TRBV30
CDR3aa: CAWSPSRTGRGVYGYTF
CDR3nt: TGTGCCTGGAGTCCTTCCCGGACAGGCAGGGGGGTCTATGGCTACACCTTC

abundance: -
d_gene: -
j_gene: TRBJ2-5
v_gene: TRBV7-2
CDR3aa: CASSLVSGLQYF
CDR3nt: TGTGCCAGCAGCTTAGTATCGGGTTTACAGTACTTC

abundance: -
d_gene: TRBD1
j_gene: TRBJ2-1
v_gene: TRBV10-2
CDR3aa: CASRHDRAEQFF
CDR3nt: TGCGCCAGCAGGCATGACAGGGCTGAGCAGTTCTTC

abundance: few
d_gene: TRBD1
j_gene: TRBJ2-2
v_gene: TRBV19
CDR3aa: CASSIRQGPGELFF
CDR3nt: TGTGCCAGTAGTATACGACAGGGCCCCGGGGAGCTGTTTTTT

abundance: -
d_gene: TRBD1
j_gene: TRBJ1-2
v_gene: TRBV6-5
CDR3aa: CASRSDRGNGYTF
CDR3nt: TGTGCCAGCAGATCCGACAGGGGGAATGGCTACACCTTC

abundance: -
d_gene: -
j_gene: TRBJ1-2
v_gene: TRBV9
CDR3aa: CASSVGTHYGYTF
CDR3nt: TGTGCCAGCAGCGTAGGGACACACTATGGCTACACCTTC

abundance: -
d_gene: -
j_gene: TRBJ1-6
v_gene: TRBV15
CDR3aa: CATSRGQGPNSPLHF
CDR3nt: TGTGCCACCAGCAGAGGTCAGGGGCCTAATTCACCCCTCCACTTT

abundance: few
d_gene: -
j_gene: TRBJ1-2
v_gene: TRBV18
CDR3aa: CASSPQGVRNYGYTF
CDR3nt: TGTGCCAGCTCACCACAGGGGGTTAGGAACTATGGCTACACCTTC

abundance: few
d_gene: TRBD1
j_gene: TRBJ2-2
v_gene: TRBV9
CDR3aa: CASSKTGTVRELFF
CDR3nt: TGTGCCAGCAGTAAGACAGGGACGGTCCGGGAGCTGTTTTTT

abundance: -
d_gene: -
j_gene: TRBJ1-2
v_gene: TRBV19
CDR3aa: CASSITLRTAYGYTF
CDR3nt: TGTGCCAGTAGTATAACTCTCCGGACAGCCTATGGCTACACCTTC

abundance: -
d_gene: -
j_gene: TRBJ1-3
v_gene: TRBV30
CDR3aa: CAWSRAADYSGNTIYF
CDR3nt: TGTGCCTGGAGTAGGGCGGCAGACTACTCTGGAAACACCATATATTTT

abundance: -
d_gene: TRBD1
j_gene: TRBJ1-2
v_gene: TRBV2
CDR3aa: CASSSQGADGYTF
CDR3nt: TGTGCCAGCAGCAGCCAGGGGGCAGATGGCTACACCTTC

abundance: -
d_gene: -
j_gene: TRBJ2-2
v_gene: TRBV11-3
CDR3aa: CASSSGNSGELFF
CDR3nt: TGTGCCAGCAGCTCAGGGAATTCTGGGGAGCTGTTTTTT

abundance: -
d_gene: -
j_gene: TRBJ2-5
v_gene: TRBV14
CDR3aa: CASSQGLQETQYF
CDR3nt: TGTGCCAGCAGCCAAGGACTGCAAGAGACCCAGTACTTC